This TCR beta chain is from a study of shared clonotypes between healthy human individuals. Sorted-subset replicate PCRs used around 0.2 ug DNA, about 30,000 T cell genomes. Profiled with immunoSEQ multiplex PCR; TCRdb holds only in-frame clones, not every one. The sample lists more than 900,000 clones, about 80% occurring once. The study, taken as a whole, reports: Non-shared clonotypes had lower generation probabilities than clonotypes shared by all four sorted-subset donors. Represented diversity (both genetic and exposure-history) was limited by the small number of donors.

In regard to this clone: Its cognate antigen is unknown.

The origin of this receptor is a man aged 18 to 29 in good health. Some clones in this sample may be carry-over from other donors' samples. The sequenced material came from memory CD4+ T cells from PBMCs. Subset meaning: CD45RA-negative fraction.

The CDR3 bases are TGTGCCAGCAGTGTCACCCGGTGGGAGACCCAGTACTTC. Amino acids: CASSVTRWETQYF. The chain carries TRBV7-8 and TRBJ2-5; D not certain. Germline V gene lookup returns CDR1 SGHVS and CDR2 FQNEAQ. CDR3 size: 13 residues. The V end lost 6 bases, the J end lost 5 bases, and 13 bases lay between the germline ends.